This T cell receptor (beta chain) was recorded in a study of blood T cell repertoires in COVID-19. About the research overall: Samples of COVID-19 (acute and convalescent) were obtained from the United States, Italy and Spain. The cDNA or gDNA used as material had been derived from T cells, B-cell-depleted T cells, or PBMCs.

The CDR3 spans 11 residues. Trimming shortened V by 5 bases and J by 3 bases, and 5 bases separated the two germline ends. Per the original data handling: By means of reference gene primer amplification, nucleated cell counts were estimated. Libraries were prepared by immunoSEQ multiplex PCR; TCRdb keeps only in-frame clonotypes and omits some of them. Clone size and the V and J calls come from that table; the DNA yielded D and trimming. The sample yields roughly 79,000 clones, almost 85% seen once. The sequence was obtained from a human donor in a cohort sampled during active COVID-19. The rearrangement uses TRBV12-3 or TRBV12-4 and TRBJ2-7; D not resolved. Source material: peripheral blood. The CDR3 DNA reads TGTGCCAGCAGTGCTATCTACGAGCAGTACTTC. This gives the protein CASSAIYEQYF.